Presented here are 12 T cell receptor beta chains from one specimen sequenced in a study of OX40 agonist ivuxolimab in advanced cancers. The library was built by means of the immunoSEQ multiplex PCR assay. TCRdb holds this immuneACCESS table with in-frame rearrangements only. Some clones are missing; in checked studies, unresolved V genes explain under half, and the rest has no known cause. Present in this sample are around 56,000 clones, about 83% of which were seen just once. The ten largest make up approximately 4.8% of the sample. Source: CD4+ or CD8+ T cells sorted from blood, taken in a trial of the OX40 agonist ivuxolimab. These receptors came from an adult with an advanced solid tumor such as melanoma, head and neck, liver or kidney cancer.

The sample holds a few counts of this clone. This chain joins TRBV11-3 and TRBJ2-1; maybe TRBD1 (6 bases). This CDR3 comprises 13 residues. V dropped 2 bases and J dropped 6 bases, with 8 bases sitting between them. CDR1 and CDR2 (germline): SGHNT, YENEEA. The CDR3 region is CASSLNRVNEQFF. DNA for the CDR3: TGTGCCAGCAGCTTAAACAGGGTCAATGAGCAGTTCTTC.

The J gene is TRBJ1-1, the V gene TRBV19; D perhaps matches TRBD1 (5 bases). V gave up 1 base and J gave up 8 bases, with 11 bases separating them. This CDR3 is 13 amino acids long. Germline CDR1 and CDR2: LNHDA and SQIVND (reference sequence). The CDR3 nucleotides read TGTGCCAGTAGTATAGTAGCGGGGACCGAAGCTTTCTTT. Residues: CASSIVAGTEAFF. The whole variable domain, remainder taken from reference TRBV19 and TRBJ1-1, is DGGITQSPKYLFRKEGQNVTLSCEQNLNHDAMYWYRQDPGQGLRLIYYSQIVNDFQKGDIAEGYSVSREKKESFPLTVTSAQKNPTAFYLCASSIVAGTEAFFGQGTRLTVV.

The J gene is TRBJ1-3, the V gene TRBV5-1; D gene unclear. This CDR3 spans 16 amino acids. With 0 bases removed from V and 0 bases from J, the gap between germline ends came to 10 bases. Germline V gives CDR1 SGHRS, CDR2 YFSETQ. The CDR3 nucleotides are TGCGCCAGCAGCTTGGCCACGCAGAGCTCTGGAAACACCATATATTTT. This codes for CASSLATQSSGNTIYF.

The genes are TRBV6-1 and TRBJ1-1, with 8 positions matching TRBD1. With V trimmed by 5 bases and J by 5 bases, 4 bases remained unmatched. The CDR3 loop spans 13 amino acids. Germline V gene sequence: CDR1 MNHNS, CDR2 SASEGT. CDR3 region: CASSSTGATEAFF. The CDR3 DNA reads TGTGCCAGCAGTTCGACAGGGGCAACTGAAGCTTTCTTT.

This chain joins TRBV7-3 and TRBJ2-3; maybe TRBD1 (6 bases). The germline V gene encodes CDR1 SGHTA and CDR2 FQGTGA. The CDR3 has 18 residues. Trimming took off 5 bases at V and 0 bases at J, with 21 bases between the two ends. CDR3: CASSVGQKGPTSTDTQYF. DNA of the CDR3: TGTGCCAGCAGCGTAGGACAGAAGGGCCCAACTAGCACAGATACGCAGTATTTT.

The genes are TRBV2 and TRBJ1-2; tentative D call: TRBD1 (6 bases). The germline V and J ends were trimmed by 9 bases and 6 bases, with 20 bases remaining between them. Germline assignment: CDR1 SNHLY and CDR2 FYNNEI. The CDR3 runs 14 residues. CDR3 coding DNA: TGTGCCAGTGGCCGGGACACATTGAGCGATGGCTACACCTTC. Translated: CASGRDTLSDGYTF.

The CDR3 here is CASSLDPTAKAFF. CDR3 coding DNA: TGTGCCAGCAGCTTAGACCCGACAGCCAAAGCTTTCTTT. V gene TRBV7-2 combines with J gene TRBJ1-1, with a weak D call TRBD1 (5 bases). The CDR3 spans 13 residues. V lost 1 base and J lost 9, with 12 bases in between. The germline gives CDR1 SGHTA, CDR2 FQGNSA. Full variable domain (remainder filled in from reference TRBV7-2 and TRBJ1-1): GAGVSQSPSNKVTEKGKDVELRCDPISGHTALYWYRQSLGQGLEFLIYFQGNSAPDKSGLPSDRFSAERTGGSVSTLTIQRTQQEDSAVYLCASSLDPTAKAFFGQGTRLTVV.

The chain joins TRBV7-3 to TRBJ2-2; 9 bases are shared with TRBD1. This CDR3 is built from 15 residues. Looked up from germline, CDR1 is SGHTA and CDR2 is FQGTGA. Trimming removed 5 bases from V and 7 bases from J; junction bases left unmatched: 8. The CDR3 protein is CASSQQGASVGELFF. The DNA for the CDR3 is TGTGCCAGCAGCCAACAGGGGGCGTCTGTCGGGGAGCTGTTTTTT. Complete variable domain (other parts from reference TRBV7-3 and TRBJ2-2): GAGVSQTPSNKVTEKGKYVELRCDPISGHTALYWYRQSLGQGPEFLIYFQGTGAADDSGLPNDRFFAVRPEGSVSTLKIQRTERGDSAVYLCASSQQGASVGELFFGEGSRLTVL.

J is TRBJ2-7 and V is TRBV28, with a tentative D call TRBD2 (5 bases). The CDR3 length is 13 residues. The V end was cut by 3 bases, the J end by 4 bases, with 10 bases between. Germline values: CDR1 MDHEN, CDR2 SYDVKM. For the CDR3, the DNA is TGTGCCAGCAGTTTGCTTAGGGAGTACGAGCAGTACTTC. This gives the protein CASSLLREYEQYF.

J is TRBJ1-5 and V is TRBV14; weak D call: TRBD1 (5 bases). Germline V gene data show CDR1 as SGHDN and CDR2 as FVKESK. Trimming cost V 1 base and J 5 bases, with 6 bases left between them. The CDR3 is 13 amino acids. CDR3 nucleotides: TGTGCCAGCAGCCAAGGAGGGGATCAGCCCCAGCATTTT. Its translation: CASSQGGDQPQHF.

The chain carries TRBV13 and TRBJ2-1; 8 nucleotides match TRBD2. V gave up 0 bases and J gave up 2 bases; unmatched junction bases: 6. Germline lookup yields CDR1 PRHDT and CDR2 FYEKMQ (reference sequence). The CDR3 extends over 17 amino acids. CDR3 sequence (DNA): TGTGCCAGCAGCTTAGGGGGGCTAGCGGGTGCCTACAATGAGCAGTTCTTC. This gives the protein CASSLGGLAGAYNEQFF.

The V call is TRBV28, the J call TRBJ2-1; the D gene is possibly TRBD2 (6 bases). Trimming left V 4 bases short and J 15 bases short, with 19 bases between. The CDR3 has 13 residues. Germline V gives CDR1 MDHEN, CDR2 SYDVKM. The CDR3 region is CASSSLAGKRPFF. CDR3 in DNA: TGTGCCAGCAGTTCCTTGGCGGGAAAACGTCCGTTCTTC.